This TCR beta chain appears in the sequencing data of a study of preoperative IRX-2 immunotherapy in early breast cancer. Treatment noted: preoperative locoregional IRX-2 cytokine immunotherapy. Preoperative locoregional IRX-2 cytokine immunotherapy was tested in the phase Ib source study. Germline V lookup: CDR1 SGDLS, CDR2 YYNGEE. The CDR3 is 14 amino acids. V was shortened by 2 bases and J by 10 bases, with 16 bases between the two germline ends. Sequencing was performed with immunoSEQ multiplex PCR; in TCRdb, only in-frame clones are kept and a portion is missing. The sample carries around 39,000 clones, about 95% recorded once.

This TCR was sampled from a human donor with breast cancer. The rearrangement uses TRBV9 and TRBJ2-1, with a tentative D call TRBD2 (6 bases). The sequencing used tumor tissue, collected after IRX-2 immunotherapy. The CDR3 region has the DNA TGTGCCAGCAGCGTGCTAGGTTTAGCGGACGAGCAGTTCTTC. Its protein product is CASSVLGLADEQFF.